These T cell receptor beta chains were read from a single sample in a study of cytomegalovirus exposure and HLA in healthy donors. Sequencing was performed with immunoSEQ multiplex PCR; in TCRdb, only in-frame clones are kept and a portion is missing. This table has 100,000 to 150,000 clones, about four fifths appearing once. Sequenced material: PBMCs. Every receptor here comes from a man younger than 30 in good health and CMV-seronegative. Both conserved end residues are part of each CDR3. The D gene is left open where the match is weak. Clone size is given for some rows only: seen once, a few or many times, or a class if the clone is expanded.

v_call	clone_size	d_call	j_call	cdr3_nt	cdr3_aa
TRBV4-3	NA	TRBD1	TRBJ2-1	TGCGCCAGCAGCCAAGACCAGGGGGTTGATAATGAGCAGTTCTTC	CASSQDQGVDNEQFF
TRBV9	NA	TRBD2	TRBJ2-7	TGTGCCAGCAGTGCGACTAGCGGGGGGGCTATTTCCGACTACGAGCAGTACTTC	CASSATSGGAISDYEQYF
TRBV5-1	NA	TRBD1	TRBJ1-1	TGCGCCAGCAGCTTGCGAGGGACAGGGAGATTGAACACTGAAGCTTTCTTT	CASSLRGTGRLNTEAFF
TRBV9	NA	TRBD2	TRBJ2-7	TGTGCCAGCAGCCACCGGAGGGGCGGGGGGGACGAGCAGTACTTC	CASSHRRGGGDEQYF
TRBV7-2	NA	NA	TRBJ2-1	TGTGCCAGCAGCTTAGCGGGGGGGCCTCGAAATGAGCAGTTCTTC	CASSLAGGPRNEQFF
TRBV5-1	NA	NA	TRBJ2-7	TGCGCCAGCAGCTTGGACAGGAAGTCTACCTACGAGCAGTACTTC	CASSLDRKSTYEQYF
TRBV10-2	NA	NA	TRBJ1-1	TGCGCCATCCGAATTATGGGGGGAAGTGAAGCTTTCTTT	CAIRIMGGSEAFF
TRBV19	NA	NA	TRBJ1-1	TGTGCCAGTAGTATAGACCCAGACATGAACACTGAAGCTTTCTTT	CASSIDPDMNTEAFF
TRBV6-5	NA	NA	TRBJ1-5	TGTGCCAGCAGTCTGCCGAGGGCCGGCAATCAGCCCCAGCATTTT	CASSLPRAGNQPQHF
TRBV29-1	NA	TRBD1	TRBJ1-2	TGCAGCGTTTCCGGACAGGGTCGGGGCTACACCTTC	CSVSGQGRGYTF
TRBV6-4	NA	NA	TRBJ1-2	TGTGCCAGCAGTGAGCAGACAGGCTATGGCTACACCTTC	CASSEQTGYGYTF
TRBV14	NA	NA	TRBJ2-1	TGTGCCAGCAGCCAAGCGGGGGGCTCAAACAATGAGCAGTTCTTC	CASSQAGGSNNEQFF
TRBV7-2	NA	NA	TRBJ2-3	TGTGCCAGCAGCTTAGGTCGTAGAGGAGATACGCAGTATTTT	CASSLGRRGDTQYF
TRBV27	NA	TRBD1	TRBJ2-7	TGTGCCAGCAGGGTACAGGGGGCGGGCGAGCAGTACTTC	CASRVQGAGEQYF
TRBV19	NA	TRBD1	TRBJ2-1	TGTGCCAGTAGTTACGGGACAGGGGAGTATGAGCAGTTCTTC	CASSYGTGEYEQFF
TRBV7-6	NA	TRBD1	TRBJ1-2	TGTGCCAGCAGCCATCAAACGACAGGGCAAGGCTACACCTTC	CASSHQTTGQGYTF
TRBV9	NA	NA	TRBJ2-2	TGTGCCAGCAGCGTGAAGGGACAGAACACCGGGGAGCTGTTTTTT	CASSVKGQNTGELFF
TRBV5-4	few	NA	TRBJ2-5	TGTGCCAGCAGCTTGGGGACATCGGAGACCCAGTACTTC	CASSLGTSETQYF
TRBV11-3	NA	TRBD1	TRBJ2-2	TGTGCCAGTCAGGGGGCGCACACCGGGGAGCTGTTTTTT	CASQGAHTGELFF
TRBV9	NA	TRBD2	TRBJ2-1	TGTGCCAGCAGCGTAGGACCGGGACTAGAGTTTTACAATGAGCAGTTCTTC	CASSVGPGLEFYNEQFF
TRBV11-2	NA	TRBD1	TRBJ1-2	TGTGCCAGCAGCCCGACAGGGGTACGTGGCTACACCTTC	CASSPTGVRGYTF
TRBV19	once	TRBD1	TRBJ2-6	TGTGCCAGTAGTCTACGACAGGGGCGGTCTGGGGCCAACGTCCTGACTTTC	CASSLRQGRSGANVLTF
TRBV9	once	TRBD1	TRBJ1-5	TGTGCCAGCAGCGCTTGGGGACAGGAAAATTGTAGCAATCAGCCCCAGCATTTT	CASSAWGQENCSNQPQHF
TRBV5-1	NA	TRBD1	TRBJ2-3	TGCGCCAGCAGCTTGTTTGTGGACAGGGCAACGGGGGATACGCAGTATTTT	CASSLFVDRATGDTQYF
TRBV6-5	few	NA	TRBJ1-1	TGTGCCAGCAGACGGAATAGGGGCGGCGGTGAAGCTTTCTTT	CASRRNRGGGEAFF
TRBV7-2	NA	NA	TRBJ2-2	TGTGCCAGCAGCTTAGAGTGGTGGTTACGGAGAAACACCGGGGAGCTGTTTTTT	CASSLEWWLRRNTGELFF
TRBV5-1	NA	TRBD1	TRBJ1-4	TGCGCCAGCAGCTCCTCCGGGACAGCTAATGAAAAACTGTTTTTT	CASSSSGTANEKLFF
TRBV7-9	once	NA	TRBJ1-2	TGTGCCAGCAGCGGCTCGGGATTCCATCCCACCTTC	CASSGSGFHPTF
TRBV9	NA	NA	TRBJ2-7	TGTGCCAGCAGCCCAAACGCCGGGACACCCGACCCTTACGAGCAGTACTTC	CASSPNAGTPDPYEQYF